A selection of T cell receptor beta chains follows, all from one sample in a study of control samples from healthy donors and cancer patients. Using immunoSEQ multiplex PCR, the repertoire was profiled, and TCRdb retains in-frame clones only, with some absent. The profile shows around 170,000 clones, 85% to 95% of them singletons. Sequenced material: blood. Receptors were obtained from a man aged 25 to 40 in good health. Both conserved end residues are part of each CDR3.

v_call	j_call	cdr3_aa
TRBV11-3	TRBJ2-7	CASQNPYEQYF
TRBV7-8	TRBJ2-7	CASSLGRLAGMSYEQYF
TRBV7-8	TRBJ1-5	CASSLAHNSNQPQHF
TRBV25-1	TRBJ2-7	CASSDYRTEQYF
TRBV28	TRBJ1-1	CASSPTTGLNTEAFF
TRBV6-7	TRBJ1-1	CASSFTDQGGNTEAFF
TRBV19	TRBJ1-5	CASSTDRVNQPQHF
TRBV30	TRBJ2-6	CAAERGVSGANVLTF
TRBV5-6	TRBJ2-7	CASSWGRYSYEQYF
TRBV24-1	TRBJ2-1	CATSDSLAGGPVEQFF
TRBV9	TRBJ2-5	CASSPGLRDQETQYF
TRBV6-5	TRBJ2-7	CATPDESSYEQYF
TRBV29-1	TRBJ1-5	CSVVGQGAGQPQHF
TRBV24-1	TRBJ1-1	CATSDSGGMNTEAFF
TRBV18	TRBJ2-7	CASSPPKGQGRYEQYF
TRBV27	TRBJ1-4	CASRRGRAGPEKLFF
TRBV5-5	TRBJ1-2	CASSLLGENYGYTF
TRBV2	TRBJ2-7	CASSSNLGREQYF
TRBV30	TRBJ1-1	CAWSKQGRPFPNTEAFF
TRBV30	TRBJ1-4	CAWSRDRGLPTNEKLFF
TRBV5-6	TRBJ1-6	CASSLTGTGGRPLHF
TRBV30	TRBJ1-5	CAWSGDRGLEGQPQHF
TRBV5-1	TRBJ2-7	CASSPDRGKGYEQYF
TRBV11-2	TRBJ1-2	CASRIPANYGYTF
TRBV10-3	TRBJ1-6	CAISEYVGSNSPLHF
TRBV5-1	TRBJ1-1	CASSWTGPSNTEAFF
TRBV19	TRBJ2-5	CASRPLGQETQYF
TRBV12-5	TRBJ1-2	CASGLTRTDYGYTF
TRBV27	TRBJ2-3	CASSLSPGGTGTQYF
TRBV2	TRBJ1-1	CASSARQGLTEAFF
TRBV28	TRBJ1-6	CASSLIPFHNSPLHF
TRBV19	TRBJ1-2	CASSMSEYGYTF
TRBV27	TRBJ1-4	CASRPSGTGMNEKLFF
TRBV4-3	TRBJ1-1	CASSRVGAMNTEAFF
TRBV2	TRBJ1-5	CASSDTGLDQPQHF
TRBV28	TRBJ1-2	CASSSQVPGSNYGYTF
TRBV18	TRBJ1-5	CASSDDSFSNQPQHF
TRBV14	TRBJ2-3	CASSQGARLLTDTQYF
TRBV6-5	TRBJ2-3	CASSSLAGASTDTQYF
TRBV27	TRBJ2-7	CASQDRTSPHEQYF
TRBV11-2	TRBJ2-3	CASSPGTGRTDTQYF
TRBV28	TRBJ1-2	CASSQSRRASYGYTF
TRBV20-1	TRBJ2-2	CSASSLAGGQGTGELFF
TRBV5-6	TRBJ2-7	CASSMMAGPDYEQYF
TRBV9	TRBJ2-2	CASSVEYRTGELFF
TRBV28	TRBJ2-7	CASSLEPRQGAYEQYF
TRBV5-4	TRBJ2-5	CASSLGDRSQETQYF
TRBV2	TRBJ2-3	CASSGLAGGVDTQYF
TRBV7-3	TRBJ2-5	CASSLIGGTARETQYF
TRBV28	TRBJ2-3	CASSFLAGTDTQYF
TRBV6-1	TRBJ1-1	CASSESMAATVKAFF
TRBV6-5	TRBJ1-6	CASSYSGGVNSPLHF
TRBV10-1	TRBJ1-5	CAICPGVFINQPQHF
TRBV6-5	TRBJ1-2	CASTPGQAYGYTF
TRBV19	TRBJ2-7	CASSMSGSTVGEQYF
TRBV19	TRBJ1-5	CASSRGSAPGGNSNQPQHF
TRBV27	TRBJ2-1	CASPPRDEQFF